One sample yielded the 10 T cell receptor beta chains listed below, sequenced in a study of T-cell reconstitution after alpha-beta-depleted transplantation in children. Preparation of the TCRbeta library was carried out with unique molecular identifiers. TCRdb independently ran MiXCR on the PCR reads; one entry per CDR3 protein. The sample comprises around 680,000 distinct CDR3 sequences, 15% to 20% of which are singletons, and approximately 1% rests with the top ten. The material was PBMCs from the stem cell graft donor, obtained from the stem cell graft. The receptors were sampled from a human donor who donated a stem cell graft to a child with acute myeloid leukemia.

Remarks on this clonotype: The junction departs from germline at one end; a sequencing error may be responsible. DNA for the CDR3: TGCGCCAGCAGCCAAGAAACAAAGCGGGGCACAAATACGCAGTATTTT. Protein: CASSQETKRGTNTQYF. The chain recombines TRBV4-3 with TRBJ2-3; TRBD2 matches at 7 bases. CDR3 length equals 16 residues. Germline V lookup: CDR1 LGHNA, CDR2 YSLEER.

This clonotype was recorded many times. This chain joins TRBV20-1 and TRBJ1-2; D unresolved. The CDR3 sequence is 14 residues long. The V gene's germline CDR1 is DFQATT and CDR2 SNEGSKA (reference sequence). V was clipped by 1 base and J by 8 bases, with 17 bases between them. Here the CDR3 reads CSARALGELWGYTF. The CDR3 nucleotides read TGCAGTGCTAGAGCGCTTGGCGAGCTATGGGGCTACACCTTC.

Only a few counts were recorded for this clonotype. V and J are TRBV5-1 and TRBJ2-2, with no clear D. V was trimmed by 3 bases and J by 6 bases, leaving 12 bases between them. From germline, CDR1 is SGHRS and CDR2 YFSETQ. The CDR3 extends over 14 amino acids. The CDR3 nucleotides read TGCGCCAGCAGCTCCACCCCCTCAGCCGGGGAGCTGTTTTTT. The encoded protein is CASSSTPSAGELFF.

This clonotype was counted at least ten times. This chain connects TRBV7-9 to TRBJ2-2; TRBD1 matches 10 bases. The CDR3 loop spans 17 amino acids. Unmatched junction bases numbered 11, after V lost 4 bases and J lost 6 bases. Looked up from germline, CDR1 is SEHNR and CDR2 is FQNEAQ (reference sequence). Here the CDR3 DNA reads TGTGCCAGCAGCTACCCGGGACAGGGGACGTCGGCCGGGGAGCTGTTTTTT. It yields the protein CASSYPGQGTSAGELFF.

V is TRBV28 and J is TRBJ2-5; tentative D call: TRBD2 (6 bases). The germline V gene encodes CDR1 MDHEN and CDR2 SYDVKM. There are 15 residues in the CDR3. V lost 3 bases and J 2 bases, leaving 13 bases between the germline ends. CDR3 residues: CASSFRGSGQETQYF. CDR3 DNA: TGTGCCAGCAGTTTTCGCGGTAGCGGTCAAGAGACCCAGTACTTC.

There are many counts of this clonotype. V usage is TRBV29-1 and J usage is TRBJ2-6; TRBD2 is a possible D gene (6 bases). The ends were cut back, 0 bases at V and 0 bases at J, with 9 bases in the middle. The CDR3 length is 16 residues. CDR1 and CDR2 (germline): SQVTM, ANQGSEA. CDR3 sequence: CSVEEEGFSGANVLTF. The CDR3 bases are TGCAGCGTTGAAGAGGAGGGGTTCTCTGGGGCCAACGTCCTGACTTTC.

A few counts support this clonotype. The chain links TRBV5-1 to TRBJ2-7; D unclear. This CDR3 is built from 14 residues. Trimming cost V 0 bases and J 3 bases, with 10 bases left between them. Germline CDR1 is SGHRS and CDR2 is YFSETQ. CDR3 loop: CASSLANGYYEQYF. The CDR3 DNA reads TGCGCCAGCAGCTTGGCCAACGGCTACTACGAGCAGTACTTC.

In its sample, this clonotype was seen many times. The rearrangement links TRBV10-3 to TRBJ2-3, with D possibly matching TRBD1 (6 bases). This CDR3 comprises 13 residues. Per germline, CDR1 ENHRY and CDR2 SYGVKD. V lost 8 bases to trimming and J lost 3 bases, with 12 bases between them. The CDR3 region is CAIHREGTDTQYF. The CDR3 DNA reads TGTGCCATCCACAGGGAAGGTACAGATACGCAGTATTTT.

The V call is TRBV7-2, the J call TRBJ2-2; 11 nucleotides agree with TRBD1. Germline values: CDR1 SGHTA, CDR2 FQGNSA. This CDR3 comprises 15 residues. Unmatched junction bases numbered 3, after V lost 4 bases and J lost 5 bases. The CDR3 nucleotides read TGTGCCAGCAGCTGGGGGACAGGGGGGACCGGGGAGCTGTTTTTT. Protein product: CASSWGTGGTGELFF. Supplemented by reference TRBV7-2 and TRBJ2-2, the full variable domain reads GAGVSQSPSNKVTEKGKDVELRCDPISGHTALYWYRQSLGQGLEFLIYFQGNSAPDKSGLPSDRFSAERTGGSVSTLTIQRTQQEDSAVYLCASSWGTGGTGELFFGEGSRLTVL.

This clonotype was observed a few times. The chain uses TRBV12-3 or TRBV12-4 and TRBJ2-5; tentative D call: TRBD2 (6 bases). V gave up 5 bases and J gave up 1 base, with 17 bases separating them. This CDR3 spans 16 amino acids. DNA for the CDR3: TGTGCCAGCAGTCTTGCCCCAGGCGGGACCCAAGAGACCCAGTACTTC. This encodes CASSLAPGGTQETQYF.